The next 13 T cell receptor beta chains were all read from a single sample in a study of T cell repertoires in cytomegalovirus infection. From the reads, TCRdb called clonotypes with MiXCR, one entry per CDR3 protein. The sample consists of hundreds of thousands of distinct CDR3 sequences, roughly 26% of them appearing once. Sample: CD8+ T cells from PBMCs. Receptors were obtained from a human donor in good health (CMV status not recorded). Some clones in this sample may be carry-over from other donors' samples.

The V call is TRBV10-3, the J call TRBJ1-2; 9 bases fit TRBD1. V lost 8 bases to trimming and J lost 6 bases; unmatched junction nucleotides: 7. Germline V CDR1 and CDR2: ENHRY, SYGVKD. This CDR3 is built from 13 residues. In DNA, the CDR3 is TGTGCCATCGGGACAGGGTCTATTGATGGCTACACCTTC. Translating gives CAIGTGSIDGYTF.

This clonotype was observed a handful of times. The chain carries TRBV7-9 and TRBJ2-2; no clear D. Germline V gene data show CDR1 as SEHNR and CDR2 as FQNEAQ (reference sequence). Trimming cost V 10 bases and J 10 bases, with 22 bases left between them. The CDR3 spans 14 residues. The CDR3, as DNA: TGTGCCATTCAAGCAATACAGCTCCGTGAGGAGCTGTTTTTT. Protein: CAIQAIQLREELFF.

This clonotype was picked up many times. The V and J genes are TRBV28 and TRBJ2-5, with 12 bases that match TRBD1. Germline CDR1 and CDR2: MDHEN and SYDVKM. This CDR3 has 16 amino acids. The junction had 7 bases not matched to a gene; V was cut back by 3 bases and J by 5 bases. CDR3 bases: TGTGCCAGCAGTTTCCCCGGGACAGGGGGCGCGGAGACCCAGTACTTC. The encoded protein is CASSFPGTGGAETQYF.

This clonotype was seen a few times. This CDR3 is CASSLGDTYTEAFF. CDR3 coding DNA: TGTGCCAGCAGCTTAGGGGACACCTACACTGAAGCTTTCTTT. V and J are TRBV13 and TRBJ1-1, with D perhaps matching TRBD1 (5 bases). The ends were cut back, 0 bases at V and 3 bases at J, with 8 bases in the middle. The CDR3 is 14 amino acids. From germline, CDR1 is PRHDT and CDR2 FYEKMQ (reference sequence).

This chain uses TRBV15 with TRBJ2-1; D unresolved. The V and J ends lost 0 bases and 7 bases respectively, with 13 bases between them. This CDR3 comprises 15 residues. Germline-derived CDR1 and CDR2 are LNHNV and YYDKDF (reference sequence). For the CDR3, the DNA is TGTGCCACCAGCAGAGACCAGCCGAGTGGGAATGAGCAGTTCTTC. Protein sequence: CATSRDQPSGNEQFF.

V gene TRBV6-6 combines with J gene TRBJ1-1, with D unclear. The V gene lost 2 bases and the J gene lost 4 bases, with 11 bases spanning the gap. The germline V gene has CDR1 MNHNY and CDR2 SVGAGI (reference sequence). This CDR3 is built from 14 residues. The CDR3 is CASSYRADRTEAFF. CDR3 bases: TGTGCCAGCAGTTACCGGGCGGATCGCACTGAAGCTTTCTTT.

As DNA, the CDR3 is TGTGCCAGCAGTTTATTCGCGACGAGAAACACCGGGGAGCTGTTTTTT. Its protein product is CASSLFATRNTGELFF. V gene TRBV28 combines with J gene TRBJ2-2; D call uncertain. Deletions cut 1 base from V and 2 bases from J, with 11 bases between. Germline CDR1 MDHEN, CDR2 SYDVKM. The CDR3 extends over 16 amino acids.

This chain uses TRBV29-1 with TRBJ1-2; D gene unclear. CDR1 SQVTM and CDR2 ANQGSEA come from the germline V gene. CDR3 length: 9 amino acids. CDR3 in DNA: TGCAGTCTCGGGGATGGCTACACCTTC. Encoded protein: CSLGDGYTF. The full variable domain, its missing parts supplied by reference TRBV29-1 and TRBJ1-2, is SAVISQKPSRDICQRGTSLTIQCQVDSQVTMMFWYRQQPGQSLTLIATANQGSEATYESGFVIDKFPISRPNLTFSTLTVSNMSPEDSSIYLCSLGDGYTFGSGTRLTVV.

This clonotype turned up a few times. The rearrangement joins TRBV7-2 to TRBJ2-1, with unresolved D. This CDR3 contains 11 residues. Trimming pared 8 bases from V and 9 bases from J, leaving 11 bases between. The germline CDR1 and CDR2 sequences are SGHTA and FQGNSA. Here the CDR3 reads CASGVWGEQFF. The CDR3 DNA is TGTGCCAGCGGCGTTTGGGGTGAGCAGTTCTTC.

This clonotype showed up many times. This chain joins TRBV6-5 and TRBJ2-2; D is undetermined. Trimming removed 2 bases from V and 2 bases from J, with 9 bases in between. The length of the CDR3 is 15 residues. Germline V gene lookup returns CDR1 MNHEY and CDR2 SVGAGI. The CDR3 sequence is CASSYVAVNTGELFF. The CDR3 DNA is TGTGCCAGCAGTTACGTAGCTGTCAACACCGGGGAGCTGTTTTTT.

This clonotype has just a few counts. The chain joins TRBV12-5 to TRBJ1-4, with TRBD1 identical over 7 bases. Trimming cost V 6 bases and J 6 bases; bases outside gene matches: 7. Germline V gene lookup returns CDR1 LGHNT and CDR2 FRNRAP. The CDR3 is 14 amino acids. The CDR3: CASGPDRDYEKLFF. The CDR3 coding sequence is TGTGCTAGTGGCCCTGACAGGGATTATGAAAAACTGTTTTTT.

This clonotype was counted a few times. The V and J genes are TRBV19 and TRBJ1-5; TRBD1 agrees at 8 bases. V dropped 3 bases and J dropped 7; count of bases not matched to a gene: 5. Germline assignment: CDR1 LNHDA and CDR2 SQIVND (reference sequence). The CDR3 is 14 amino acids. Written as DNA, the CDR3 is TGTGCCAGTAGTATTCGACAGGGGAGACAGCCCCAGCATTTT. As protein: CASSIRQGRQPQHF. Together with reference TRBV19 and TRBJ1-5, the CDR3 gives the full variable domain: DGGITQSPKYLFRKEGQNVTLSCEQNLNHDAMYWYRQDPGQGLRLIYYSQIVNDFQKGDIAEGYSVSREKKESFPLTVTSAQKNPTAFYLCASSIRQGRQPQHFGDGTRLSIL.

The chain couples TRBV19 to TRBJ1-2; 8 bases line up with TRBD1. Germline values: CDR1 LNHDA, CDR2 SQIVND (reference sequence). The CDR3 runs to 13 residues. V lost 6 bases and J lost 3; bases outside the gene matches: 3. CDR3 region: CASRYRGDYGYTF. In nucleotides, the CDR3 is TGTGCCAGTAGATACAGGGGGGACTATGGCTACACCTTC.